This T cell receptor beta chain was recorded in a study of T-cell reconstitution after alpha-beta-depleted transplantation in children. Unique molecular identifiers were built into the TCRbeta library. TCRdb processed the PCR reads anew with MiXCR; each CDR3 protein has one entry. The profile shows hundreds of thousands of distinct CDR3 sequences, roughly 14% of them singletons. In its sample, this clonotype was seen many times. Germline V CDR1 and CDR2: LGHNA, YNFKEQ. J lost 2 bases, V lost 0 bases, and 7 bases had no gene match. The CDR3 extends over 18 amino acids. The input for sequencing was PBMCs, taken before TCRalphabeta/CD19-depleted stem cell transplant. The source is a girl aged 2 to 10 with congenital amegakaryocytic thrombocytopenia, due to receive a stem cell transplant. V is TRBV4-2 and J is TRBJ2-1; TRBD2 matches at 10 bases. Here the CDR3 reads CASSQDPTTSGTYNEQFF. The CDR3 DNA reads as TGTGCCAGCAGCCAAGATCCCACTACTAGCGGGACCTACAATGAGCAGTTCTTC.